The 8 T cell receptor beta chains below were found in one sample sequenced in a study of spatial heterogeneity in lung cancer. TCRdb used MiXCR to reprocess the 5' RACE reads, holding one entry per CDR3 protein. The table lists under 150,000 distinct CDR3 sequences, less than 15% of them singletons. Noted time point: blood at routine non-recurrence follow-up after resection. Whole RNA was taken from tumor, nontumor lung or frozen PBMC; it was then sequenced unsorted. The input for sequencing was PBMCs, taken at follow-up. These receptor sequences come from a male donor with early-stage non-small cell lung cancer.

The V and J genes are TRBV14 and TRBJ1-6; D is uncertain. Trimming cost V 0 bases and J 7 bases, with 7 bases left between them. The CDR3 runs 14 residues. Germline CDR1 SGHDN, CDR2 FVKESK. The CDR3 region has the DNA TGTGCCAGCAGCCAAGAGGCTCGAAATTCACCCCTCCACTTT. Amino acids: CASSQEARNSPLHF.

This clonotype occurred a few times. The rearrangement uses TRBV5-1 and TRBJ1-2, with 7 bases lining up with TRBD1. Germline CDR1 is SGHRS and CDR2 is YFSETQ. The CDR3 is made up of 13 amino acids. V lost 4 bases to trimming and J lost 7 bases; unmatched junction nucleotides: 7. DNA of the CDR3: TGCGCCAGCAGCGCTGGACAGGCCGCTGGCTACACCTTC. This translates into CASSAGQAAGYTF.

This clonotype was recorded many times. The V gene is TRBV29-1, the J gene TRBJ1-3, with D possibly matching TRBD1 (5 bases). Germline V gene sequence: CDR1 SQVTM, CDR2 ANQGSEA. V was trimmed by 3 bases and J by 2 bases, leaving 14 bases between them. This CDR3 has 15 amino acids. CDR3 region: CSVDRQGSAGNTIYF. The CDR3 DNA sequence: TGCAGCGTTGATCGGCAGGGTAGCGCTGGAAACACCATATATTTT.

This clonotype was seen a handful of times. V and J are TRBV7-9 and TRBJ2-5; perhaps TRBD2 as D (6 bases). CDR1 is SEHNR, CDR2 FQNEAQ, per germline (reference sequence). This CDR3 spans 13 amino acids. Trimming took off 1 base at V and 5 bases at J, with 8 bases between the two ends. The chain's CDR3 is CASSLVREETQYF. The CDR3, as DNA: TGTGCCAGCAGCTTAGTTCGGGAGGAGACCCAGTACTTC.

The V gene is TRBV28, the J gene TRBJ2-7; no firm D call. The CDR3 loop spans 14 amino acids. Germline V CDR1 and CDR2: MDHEN, SYDVKM. Deletions cut 6 bases from V and 2 bases from J, with 14 bases between. CDR3 sequence reads: CASSFGDQTYEQYF. CDR3 DNA: TGTGCCAGCAGCTTTGGAGACCAGACCTACGAGCAGTACTTC.

This clonotype was counted only a few times. V gene TRBV2 combines with J gene TRBJ1-5; D possibly corresponds to TRBD1 (6 bases). The germline V gene has CDR1 SNHLY and CDR2 FYNNEI. Trimming shortened V by 5 bases and J by 1 base, and 9 bases separated the two germline ends. The CDR3 is 14 residues long. In nucleotides, the CDR3 is TGTGCCAGCAGTCGGGACATAAGCAATCAGCCCCAGCATTTT. Translated, it gives CASSRDISNQPQHF.

This clonotype was seen many times. This chain uses TRBV12-3 or TRBV12-4 with TRBJ1-1, with no clear D. The CDR3 covers 13 residues. Trimming removed 1 base from V and 5 bases from J, with 8 bases in between. The CDR3 protein is CASSLVGRTEAFF. The CDR3 DNA follows: TGTGCCAGCAGTTTAGTGGGAAGGACTGAAGCTTTCTTT.

This clonotype has ten or more counts. The rearrangement joins TRBV4-1 to TRBJ1-6, with D unresolved. Germline CDR1 is MGHRA and CDR2 is YSYEKL. This CDR3 region has 15 residues. Trimming removed 3 bases from V and 3 bases from J, with 9 bases in between. This CDR3 is CASSHGRFYNSPLHF. The CDR3 nucleotides read TGCGCCAGCAGCCACGGAAGATTCTATAATTCACCCCTCCACTTT.